This entry is about one TCR beta chain. What it binds is not known. Other DNA sequences in this specimen translate into the identical CDR3. The germline V gene has CDR1 KGHSH and CDR2 LQKENI. This CDR3 comprises 13 residues. Trimming stripped 0 bases from V and 10 bases from J, with 7 bases between. This record belongs to a study of shared clonotypes between healthy human individuals. Study-wide findings and caveats: Shared across a few donors were roughly 5% of the naive CD4 clonotypes. Across subsets, estimated richness was generally greater for naive than for memory populations. It was the non-shared clonotypes that had lower generation probabilities than clonotypes shared by all four donors.

Using 200 ng DNA, tens of thousands of T cell genomes, the sorted-subset replicate PCRs were run. The method was immunoSEQ multiplex PCR; TCRdb's version includes in-frame clones alone and lacks a portion of them. The table lists some 1 million clones, around 76% of them singletons. This receptor was obtained from a man between 18 and 29 years old in good health. The sample taken for sequencing was memory CD4+ T cells sorted from blood. Documented subset: CD45RA-negative fraction. The V gene is TRBV18, the J gene TRBJ1-6; D remains unclear. This CDR3 reads CASSPPTGSPLHF. CDR3 DNA sequence: TGTGCCAGCTCACCACCGACGGGGTCACCCCTCCACTTT. Looking up the rest from reference TRBV18 and TRBJ1-6 gives the full variable domain: NAGVMQNPRHLVRRRGQEARLRCSPMKGHSHVYWYRQLPEEGLKFMVYLQKENIIDESGMPKERFSAEFPKEGPSILRIQQVVRGDSAAYFCASSPPTGSPLHFGNGTRLTVT.